The 7 T cell receptor beta chains below all came from one sample that was sequenced in a study of T cell changes during pregnancy in multiple sclerosis. Assay used: immunoSEQ multiplex PCR; TCRdb lists only in-frame clones, some missing. Of some 36,000 clones listed, under 95% are singletons. Sequences were derived from CD4+ T cells from peripheral blood mononuclear cells, sampled in the second trimester of pregnancy. Every receptor here comes from a female donor in good health, enrolled as a control in a pregnancy study.

The V gene is TRBV28, the J gene TRBJ2-5, with D maybe TRBD1 (6 bases). The V gene's germline CDR1 is MDHEN and CDR2 SYDVKM. The CDR3 has 16 amino acids. With 3 bases removed from V and 2 bases from J, the gap between germline ends came to 16 bases. CDR3 in amino acids: CASSLIRGWGQETQYF. CDR3 coding DNA: TGTGCCAGCAGTTTGATCAGGGGATGGGGGCAAGAGACCCAGTACTTC.

This clone was seen a single time. The chain has TRBV7-9 and TRBJ1-6, with a possible D match to TRBD1 (6 bases). V shed 5 bases and J shed 10 bases, with 15 bases lying between them. The CDR3 totals 14 residues. The germline V gene has CDR1 SEHNR and CDR2 FQNEAQ (reference sequence). In nucleotides, the CDR3 is TGTGCCAGCAGCCTCCCTGTAGGGGGATCACCCCTCCACTTT. Translated: CASSLPVGGSPLHF.

The chain uses TRBV7-3 and TRBJ1-2, with unresolved D. V was clipped by 3 bases and J by 7 bases, with 12 bases between them. Per germline, CDR1 SGHTA and CDR2 FQGTGA. CDR3 length: 13 amino acids. The CDR3 sequence: CASSLRGNPGYTF. The CDR3 bases are TGTGCCAGCAGCTTGAGAGGGAACCCTGGCTACACCTTC.

The rearrangement links TRBV5-1 to TRBJ2-3; a weak D match, TRBD1 (6 bases). CDR1 and CDR2 (germline): SGHRS, YFSETQ. There are 15 residues in the CDR3. Trimming took off 0 bases at V and 6 bases at J, with 14 bases between the two ends. CDR3 coding DNA: TGCGCCAGCAGCTTGGTAGGGGACATCCGGGATACGCAGTATTTT. It codes for CASSLVGDIRDTQYF.

CDR3 DNA sequence: TGTGCCAGCAGCTCCCGGGACAGGGGCAACACTGAAGCTTTCTTT. The encoded protein is CASSSRDRGNTEAFF. V gene TRBV7-3 combines with J gene TRBJ1-1, with 10 nucleotides matching TRBD1. Germline CDR1 and CDR2: SGHTA and FQGTGA. The J segment lost 2 bases and the V segment lost 4 bases, leaving 4 bases of the junction unmatched. The CDR3 covers 15 residues.

The chain links TRBV6-6 to TRBJ2-7, with D tentatively TRBD1 (8 bases). V was clipped by 6 bases and J by 0 bases, with 18 bases between them. Germline-derived CDR1 and CDR2 are MNHNY and SVGAGI (reference sequence). The CDR3 extends over 16 amino acids. CDR3 DNA: TGTGCCAGCAGGCGGGAGACAGGGGCTAGCTCCTACGAGCAGTACTTC. This encodes CASRRETGASSYEQYF.

The V gene is TRBV4-3, the J gene TRBJ2-2; 7 nucleotides agree with TRBD1. This CDR3 is built from 14 residues. V was clipped by 9 bases and J by 2 bases; unmatched bases: 6. Germline V gene data show CDR1 as LGHNA and CDR2 as YSLEER. The CDR3 reads CASQGQTNTGELFF. CDR3 nucleotide sequence: TGCGCCAGTCAGGGACAGACTAACACCGGGGAGCTGTTTTTT.